This T cell receptor beta chain was retrieved from a study of CD8+ T cells in alopecia areata. Treatment reported: oral pan-JAK inhibitor, 5-10 mg twice daily. V lost 5 bases and J lost 4, with 7 bases in between. Looked up from germline, CDR1 is GTSNPN and CDR2 is SVGIG (reference sequence). CDR3 size: 11 residues. Extraction of RNA preceded its reverse transcription into cDNA, which served as the sequencing template. The assay was immunoSEQ multiplex PCR, and TCRdb's table has in-frame clones only and misses some. This table has 150,000 to 200,000 clones, less than 65% appearing once. V usage is TRBV30 and J usage is TRBJ2-3; D tentatively reads TRBD1 or TRBD2 (5 bases each). The sequence was collected from a human donor with alopecia areata. Sequences were derived from CD4+ T cells sorted from blood, sampled at week 24, from a patient treated with tofacitinib. CDR3 sequence: CAWGTSDTQYF. CDR3 coding DNA: TGTGCCTGGGGGACCTCAGATACGCAGTATTTT. Full variable domain (remainder filled in from reference TRBV30 and TRBJ2-3): SQTIHQWPATLVQPVGSPLSLECTVEGTSNPNLYWYRQAAGRGLQLLFYSVGIGQISSEVPQNLSASRPQDRQFILSSKKLLLSDSGFYLCAWGTSDTQYFGPGTRLTVL.